This entry concerns a single T cell receptor (beta chain). Its specificity is unknown. MiXCR, applied by TCRdb to the PCR reads, yields one record per CDR3 protein. The table has more than 250,000 distinct CDR3 sequences, about a fifth seen once. The CDR3 is 12 amino acids. Trimming cost V 7 bases and J 3 bases, with 9 bases left between them. Germline assignment: CDR1 GTSNPN and CDR2 SVGIG (reference sequence). This entry is derived from a study of molecular identifiers for immune sequencing clone quantification. General study points: Researchers reportedly could pick up spiked Jurkat TCR RNA from one cell mixed into over 900,000 naive cells.

Naive CD8 T cells were sorted, and the gate applied was CD8+CD4-CCR7+CD45RA+. The V gene is TRBV30, the J gene TRBJ2-2; D gene unclear. The TCR sequence derives from a human donor in good health. Some libraries in this study had Jurkat cell RNA spiked in. Input material: naive CD8+ T cells from blood, with Jurkat cell RNA spiked in. The subset here: FACS-sorted CD8+CD4-CCR7+CD45RA+ naive T cells. CDR3 amino acids: CAFKSDTGELFF. The CDR3 DNA follows: TGTGCCTTCAAAAGTGACACCGGGGAGCTGTTTTTT.